These 32 T cell receptor beta chains were all obtained from the same sample, sequenced in a study of cytotoxic CD8 clonotypes in ibrutinib-treated CLL. Assay used: immunoSEQ multiplex PCR; TCRdb lists only in-frame clones, some missing. The data show about 40,000 clones, with 70% seen just once and roughly 9.1% held by the top ten. Source: PBMCs, taken at disease progression, from a patient treated with ibrutinib. The receptors were gathered from a human donor with chronic lymphocytic leukemia.

The CDR3 DNA sequence: TGCAGTGCTAATGAAGGCGCCGAGCAGTACTTC. This translates into CSANEGAEQYF. J is TRBJ2-7 and V is TRBV20-1; D unresolved. V lost 4 bases and J 6 bases, leaving 10 bases between the germline ends. The CDR3 is 11 amino acids. Germline assignment: CDR1 DFQATT and CDR2 SNEGSKA (reference sequence).

As for this clone: Relative to the germline gene, one junction end is altered; a read error may explain this. The chain recombines TRBV7-7 with TRBJ2-7; TRBD1 matches at 7 bases. Germline CDR1 SSHAT, CDR2 FNYEAQ (reference sequence). The CDR3 is made up of 15 amino acids. Here the CDR3 DNA reads TGTGCTAGCAGCTTACAAGCCGGGACAGTCTACGAGCAGTACTTC. As protein: CASSLQAGTVYEQYF.

The rearrangement links TRBV5-1 to TRBJ1-1; 11 bases map to TRBD1. The CDR3 spans 16 residues. Germline values: CDR1 SGHRS, CDR2 YFSETQ. The trim removed 4 bases at V and 5 bases at J, leaving 10 bases unmatched. CDR3 sequence reads: CASSTRTGGVGTEAFF. CDR3 sequence (DNA): TGCGCCAGCAGCACTCGGACAGGGGGCGTGGGGACTGAAGCTTTCTTT.

The chain couples TRBV4-1 to TRBJ2-5; D perhaps matches TRBD2 (5 bases). From germline, CDR1 is MGHRA and CDR2 YSYEKL. The CDR3 is 16 residues long. The ends were cut back, 5 bases at V and 3 bases at J, with 19 bases in the middle. CDR3 DNA: TGCGCCAGCAGCAGCCAAGGGTCAGCCGGGAAAGAGACCCAGTACTTC. It yields the protein CASSSQGSAGKETQYF.

This clone has more than one count but fewer than ten. The chain is built from TRBV2 and TRBJ1-2; TRBD1 agrees at 9 bases. The V gene's germline CDR1 is SNHLY and CDR2 FYNNEI. This CDR3 region has 12 residues. Unmatched junction bases numbered 3, after V lost 7 bases and J lost 6 bases. CDR3 in amino acids: CASNTGGDGYTF. The CDR3 DNA reads as TGTGCCAGCAACACAGGGGGCGATGGCTACACCTTC.

The chain uses TRBV18 and TRBJ2-7; TRBD1 is a possible D gene (5 bases). CDR1 and CDR2 (germline): KGHSH, LQKENI. This CDR3 region has 16 residues. V lost 0 bases and J lost 2, with 14 bases in between. The CDR3 region has the DNA TGTGCCAGCTCACCACCGCGGATCATGGGGCCCTACGAGCAGTACTTC. It is translated as CASSPPRIMGPYEQYF.

J is TRBJ2-1 and V is TRBV21-1; no check of the table's D call, TRBD2, against the DNA was made. TRBV21-1 corresponds to a pseudogene. CDR3 length equals 19 residues. The CDR3 DNA follows: TGTGCCAGCAGCAAAGTGACTAGCGGGGGCCCCTGCTCCTACAATGAGCAGTTCTTC. Translated: CASSKVTSGGPCSYNEQFF.

This clone was seen only once. The V and J genes are TRBV18 and TRBJ2-5, with 13 bases lining up with TRBD2. This CDR3 comprises 16 residues. Per the germline V gene, CDR1 is KGHSH and CDR2 is LQKENI. With V trimmed by 3 bases and J by 4 bases, 5 bases remained unmatched. CDR3 sequence (DNA): TGTGCCAGCTCACCGCGACTAGCGGGGGGAAGAGAGACCCAGTACTTC. Translating gives CASSPRLAGGRETQYF.

This CDR3 is CASSLGGIAEAFF. The CDR3 DNA reads TGTGCCAGCAGTCTCGGGGGTATCGCTGAAGCTTTCTTT. The chain is built from TRBV5-4 and TRBJ1-1; a weak D match, TRBD1 (5 bases). V lost 5 bases and J 6 bases, leaving 14 bases between the germline ends. This CDR3 comprises 13 residues. Germline V CDR1 and CDR2: SGHNT, YYREEE (reference sequence).

The CDR3 is CASSFDRLAGDSYEQYF. The CDR3 nucleotides read TGTGCCAGCAGCTTCGATCGGTTGGCCGGTGACTCCTACGAGCAGTACTTC. The chain has TRBV7-9 and TRBJ2-7; D gene ambiguous. Deletions cut 3 bases from V and 0 bases from J, with 18 bases between. Per germline, CDR1 SEHNR and CDR2 FQNEAQ (reference sequence). The CDR3 has 17 residues.

V gene TRBV6-6 combines with J gene TRBJ1-5; tentative D call: TRBD1 (6 bases). Trimming took 7 bases from V and 0 from J, leaving 10 bases between them. This CDR3 has 14 amino acids. Germline-derived CDR1 and CDR2 are MNHNY and SVGAGI (reference sequence). DNA of the CDR3: TGTGCCAGCATTGGACAGAATAGCAATCAGCCCCAGCATTTT. It codes for CASIGQNSNQPQHF.

This chain joins TRBV10-2 and TRBJ2-1, with D perhaps TRBD2 (6 bases). Germline CDR1 and CDR2: WSHSY and SAAADI. This CDR3 has 14 amino acids. V lost 3 bases and J lost 6, with 12 bases in between. This chain's CDR3 is CASSDSGTGNEQFF. CDR3 sequence (DNA): TGCGCCAGCAGTGACTCCGGGACTGGCAATGAGCAGTTCTTC.

This clone was counted only a few times. This chain joins TRBV19 and TRBJ1-2, with 7 bases that match TRBD1. Germline CDR1 and CDR2: LNHDA and SQIVND (reference sequence). This CDR3 has 14 residues. J lost 8 bases, V lost 9 bases, and 15 bases had no gene match. CDR3 sequence reads: CASGTATDLRGYTF. The CDR3 DNA sequence: TGTGCCAGCGGGACAGCCACAGATTTAAGAGGCTACACCTTC. The whole variable domain, filled in from reference TRBV19 and TRBJ1-2, reads DGGITQSPKYLFRKEGQNVTLSCEQNLNHDAMYWYRQDPGQGLRLIYYSQIVNDFQKGDIAEGYSVSREKKESFPLTVTSAQKNPTAFYLCASGTATDLRGYTFGSGTRLTVV.

This clone came up a few times. The DNA for the CDR3 is TGTGCCCCGGAGGGGGGGCGGGAGGGCCATTACGAGCAGTACTTC. It translates to CAPEGGREGHYEQYF. The chain carries TRBV27 and TRBJ2-7, with 9 nucleotides matching TRBD2. The germline gives CDR1 MNHEY, CDR2 SMNVEV (reference sequence). The CDR3 extends over 15 amino acids. The J segment lost 4 bases and the V segment lost 11 bases, leaving 15 bases of the junction unmatched.

The chain couples TRBV7-9 to TRBJ1-2; D ambiguous. Germline CDR1 is SEHNR and CDR2 is FQNEAQ (reference sequence). The CDR3 runs 13 residues. Trimming cost V 0 bases and J 2 bases, with 4 bases left between them. CDR3 residues: CASSLATNYGYTF. The CDR3, as DNA: TGTGCCAGCAGCTTAGCTACAAACTATGGCTACACCTTC.

The chain recombines TRBV23-1 with TRBJ1-2; maybe TRBD1 (5 bases). TRBV23-1 is an open reading frame, and its role is uncertain. The CDR3 is made up of 14 amino acids. Trimming removed 2 bases at V and 3 bases at J, with 10 bases between. CDR3 bases: TGCGCCAGCAGTCAAGGGACGGACCACTATGGCTACACCTTC. Translating gives CASSQGTDHYGYTF.

V usage is TRBV5-1 and J usage is TRBJ1-1; no clear D gene. V lost 1 base and J 2 bases, leaving 6 bases between the germline ends. The CDR3 is 13 amino acids. Germline V gene data show CDR1 as SGHRS and CDR2 as YFSETQ. The CDR3 sequence is CASSLTLNTEAFF. CDR3 nucleotide sequence: TGCGCCAGCAGCTTGACTCTAAACACTGAAGCTTTCTTT.

The chain is built from TRBV15 and TRBJ2-6; D tentatively fits TRBD1 or TRBD2 (5 bases each). Germline V gene lookup returns CDR1 LNHNV and CDR2 YYDKDF (reference sequence). Trimming removed 7 bases from V and 1 base from J, with 14 bases in between. CDR3 length: 16 amino acids. In DNA, the CDR3 is TGTGCCACCAAGGGACGCAGCCAGTCTGGGGCCAACGTCCTGACTTTC. As protein: CATKGRSQSGANVLTF.

DNA of the CDR3: TGTGCCAGCAGATTAGCGGGAGGGCCCACCGGGGAGCTGTTTTTT. Encoded protein: CASRLAGGPTGELFF. This sequence joins TRBV28 and TRBJ2-2, with 11 bases identical to TRBD2. Germline CDR1 and CDR2: MDHEN and SYDVKM. CDR3 length: 15 residues. V lost 6 bases, J lost 4 bases, and 4 bases stayed unmatched.

V is TRBV19 and J is TRBJ1-1; no definite D call. The CDR3 covers 13 residues. The germline V gene encodes CDR1 LNHDA and CDR2 SQIVND (reference sequence). V gave up 2 bases and J gave up 7 bases, with 11 bases separating them. This CDR3 reads CASSIFSDNEAFF. The DNA for the CDR3 is TGTGCCAGTAGTATATTTTCAGATAATGAAGCTTTCTTT. Complete variable domain (other parts from reference TRBV19 and TRBJ1-1): DGGITQSPKYLFRKEGQNVTLSCEQNLNHDAMYWYRQDPGQGLRLIYYSQIVNDFQKGDIAEGYSVSREKKESFPLTVTSAQKNPTAFYLCASSIFSDNEAFFGQGTRLTVV.

The V gene is TRBV5-1, the J gene TRBJ1-1; the D is unclear. The CDR3 runs to 13 residues. The V and J ends lost 4 bases and 0 bases respectively, with 7 bases between them. Germline V gene data show CDR1 as SGHRS and CDR2 as YFSETQ. The CDR3 DNA is TGCGCCAGCAGCCCCTTAGTGAACACTGAAGCTTTCTTT. Translating gives CASSPLVNTEAFF.

This clone was seen once. The CDR3, as DNA: TGTGCCAGCAGCAATCTCGGACGGCGGGGGAATAGCGGTGAAAAACTGTTTTTT. It codes for CASSNLGRRGNSGEKLFF. This rearrangement joins TRBV21-1 to TRBJ1-4. TRBV21-1 represents a pseudogene. The CDR3 loop spans 18 amino acids.

The chain employs TRBV4-2 and TRBJ2-7; D tentatively fits TRBD1 or TRBD2 (7 bases each). The V end lost 1 base, the J end lost 4 bases, and 17 bases lay between the germline ends. The CDR3 totals 16 residues. Germline CDR1 and CDR2: LGHNA and YNFKEQ. The CDR3 is CASSQAGGGSGYEQYF. The CDR3 region has the DNA TGTGCCAGCAGCCAAGCAGGGGGGGGTAGTGGGTACGAGCAGTACTTC.

The chain carries TRBV19 and TRBJ2-5; tentative D call: TRBD1 (5 bases). The V and J ends lost 10 bases and 5 bases respectively, with 11 bases between them. The CDR3 covers 11 residues. Looked up from germline, CDR1 is LNHDA and CDR2 is SQIVND (reference sequence). The DNA of the CDR3 is TGTGCCAAATCGAAGGGGGAGACCCAGTACTTC. Amino acids: CAKSKGETQYF.

This clone has only a few counts. The V gene is TRBV2, the J gene TRBJ1-1; no clear D gene. Germline V gives CDR1 SNHLY, CDR2 FYNNEI. The CDR3 is 14 residues long. V was pared by 5 bases and J by 0 bases, with 10 bases between. As DNA, the CDR3 is TGTGCCAGCAGTACGGCCGGCCTGAACACTGAAGCTTTCTTT. This translates into CASSTAGLNTEAFF.

The table lists this clone with a count of one. The chain links TRBV9 to TRBJ1-2; TRBD1 is a possible D gene (5 bases). The CDR3 covers 13 residues. Germline V gene lookup returns CDR1 SGDLS and CDR2 YYNGEE. Trimming pared 8 bases from V and 4 bases from J, leaving 15 bases between. CDR3 bases: TGTGCCAGTAACTCCGGGACGATCTATGGCTACACCTTC. Its protein product is CASNSGTIYGYTF. Drawing the rest from reference TRBV9 and TRBJ1-2, the complete variable domain is DSGVTQTPKHLITATGQRVTLRCSPRSGDLSVYWYQQSLDQGLQFLIQYYNGEERAKGNILERFSAQQFPDLHSELNLSSLELGDSALYFCASNSGTIYGYTFGSGTRLTVV.

The chain links TRBV30 to TRBJ2-2; 10 nucleotides align to TRBD2. CDR3 length: 15 amino acids. With 4 bases clipped from V and 6 bases from J, the junction kept 8 bases outside the gene matches. CDR1 and CDR2 from the germline V gene are GTSNPN and SVGIG (reference sequence). DNA for the CDR3: TGTGCCTGGATCAGCGGGGGGGCCGTCGCCGGGGAGCTGTTTTTT. This codes for CAWISGGAVAGELFF.

This clone was picked up one time. Germline and junction disagree at one end, which may indicate a read error. The chain employs TRBV7-7 and TRBJ2-3, with 9 bases identical to TRBD2. There are 14 residues in the CDR3. Germline V gives CDR1 SSHAT, CDR2 FNYEAQ (reference sequence). Here the CDR3 DNA reads TGTGCTAGCAGCTCCGGACTAGCGAGGGATACGCAGTATTTT. Encoded protein: CASSSGLARDTQYF. Combining the CDR3 with reference TRBV7-7 and TRBJ2-3 gives the whole variable domain GAGVSQSPRYKVTKRGQDVTLRCDPISSHATLYWYQQALGQGPEFLTYFNYEAQPDKSGLPSDRFSAERPEGSISTLTIQRTEQRDSAMYRCASSSGLARDTQYFGPGTRLTVL.

This clone occurred a few times. The V gene is TRBV10-3, the J gene TRBJ2-7; 8 bases agree with TRBD2. The germline V gene has CDR1 ENHRY and CDR2 SYGVKD. Trimming at V came to 2 bases and at J to 0 bases, leaving 6 bases not matched to a gene. The length of the CDR3 is 16 residues. CDR3 region: CAISEVASGFSYEQYF. CDR3 nucleotides: TGTGCCATCAGTGAGGTAGCTAGCGGGTTCTCCTACGAGCAGTACTTC.

The chain couples TRBV6-5 to TRBJ2-7, with 7 bases that match TRBD2. The CDR3 is 15 residues long. Trimming took 0 bases from V and 2 from J; bases not matched to a gene: 4. CDR1 and CDR2 from the germline V gene are MNHEY and SVGAGI. The CDR3 DNA sequence: TGTGCCAGCAGTTACTCGTCCGCGGGGGCCTACGAGCAGTACTTC. Protein product: CASSYSSAGAYEQYF.

The table lists this clone with a few counts. V and J are TRBV19 and TRBJ2-4; 9 nucleotides line up with TRBD1. V gave up 5 bases and J gave up 10 bases; unmatched junction bases: 9. The CDR3 extends over 14 amino acids. CDR1 is LNHDA and CDR2 is SQIVND in the germline V gene (reference sequence). The chain's CDR3 is CASSDRDRVWIQYF. In DNA form, the CDR3 reads TGTGCCAGTAGTGACCGGGACAGGGTGTGGATTCAGTACTTC. The entire variable domain, with the rest obtained from reference TRBV19 and TRBJ2-4, is as follows: DGGITQSPKYLFRKEGQNVTLSCEQNLNHDAMYWYRQDPGQGLRLIYYSQIVNDFQKGDIAEGYSVSREKKESFPLTVTSAQKNPTAFYLCASSDRDRVWIQYFGAGTRLSVL.

The J gene is TRBJ2-7, the V gene TRBV11-1; 8 bases are a match to TRBD1. The germline gives CDR1 SGHAT, CDR2 FQDESV (reference sequence). The CDR3 totals 15 residues. V gave up 2 bases and J gave up 3 bases; unmatched junction bases: 6. The CDR3 coding sequence is TGTGCCAGCAGCTTATCGCGCGGGACAGGCTACGAGCAGTACTTC. Its protein product is CASSLSRGTGYEQYF.